The 24 T cell receptor beta chains in this list originate from one sample, sequenced in a study of shared clonotypes between healthy human individuals. Libraries were prepared by immunoSEQ multiplex PCR; TCRdb keeps only in-frame clonotypes and omits some of them. The table records about 1,500,000 clones, about 96% of them present only once. Sequencing was carried out using naive CD4+ T cells sorted from blood. The subset was: CD45RA+ positively selected. These receptors came from a young man in good health.

J is TRBJ2-3 and V is TRBV21-1; whether TRBD2, the table's D call, matches the DNA was not checked. TRBV21-1 is recorded as a pseudogene. The CDR3 sequence is 14 residues long. The CDR3 sequence is CASSKPTSGYTQYF. As DNA, the CDR3 is TGTGCCAGCAGCAAACCAACTAGTGGATATACGCAGTATTTT.

The gene calls are TRBV29-1 and TRBJ2-2; no reliable D call. Trimming shortened V by 7 bases and J by 3 bases, and 18 bases separated the two germline ends. The CDR3 sequence is 15 residues long. Germline CDR1 SQVTM, CDR2 ANQGSEA. The CDR3 DNA is TGCAGCGCTGCGGCCTACGTGGGGTACACCGGGGAGCTGTTTTTT. Translated: CSAAAYVGYTGELFF.

The chain joins TRBV28 to TRBJ2-7; 10 nucleotides line up with TRBD2. V gave up 6 bases and J gave up 0 bases; unmatched junction bases: 5. This CDR3 is built from 15 residues. CDR1 MDHEN and CDR2 SYDVKM come from the germline V gene. CDR3 nucleotide sequence: TGTGCCAGCAGGGCTCCTAGCGGGAGCTCCTACGAGCAGTACTTC. Protein product: CASRAPSGSSYEQYF.

The rearrangement uses TRBV4-3 and TRBJ1-1; D is uncertain. This CDR3 spans 13 amino acids. Looked up from germline, CDR1 is LGHNA and CDR2 is YSLEER. The V end lost 2 bases, the J end lost 1 base, and 5 bases lay between the germline ends. The CDR3 reads CASSQTKNTEAFF. CDR3 DNA sequence: TGCGCCAGCAGCCAAACCAAGAACACTGAAGCTTTCTTT.

The chain uses TRBV6-5 and TRBJ1-5, with a possible D match to TRBD1 (5 bases). The CDR3 runs to 15 residues. Trimming shortened V by 4 bases and J by 0 bases, and 10 bases separated the two germline ends. Germline V CDR1 and CDR2: MNHEY, SVGAGI. CDR3 DNA sequence: TGTGCCAGCAGTTTGGGAACAGGTAGCAATCAGCCCCAGCATTTT. It translates to CASSLGTGSNQPQHF.

The gene calls are TRBV5-1 and TRBJ2-5; D gene ambiguous. Germline V gene sequence: CDR1 SGHRS, CDR2 YFSETQ. Trimming took off 3 bases at V and 3 bases at J, with 9 bases between the two ends. This CDR3 has 13 residues. CDR3: CASSYLPEETQYF. CDR3 sequence (DNA): TGCGCCAGCAGCTACCTACCCGAAGAGACCCAGTACTTC.

V gene TRBV18 combines with J gene TRBJ2-3; D unclear. This CDR3 is 14 amino acids long. CDR1 KGHSH and CDR2 LQKENI come from the germline V gene. The germline V and J ends were trimmed by 4 bases and 2 bases, with 10 bases remaining between them. The DNA for the CDR3 is TGTGCCAGCTCACTGGGCACGAACACAGATACGCAGTATTTT. It translates to CASSLGTNTDTQYF.

This clone appeared once. This chain connects TRBV15 to TRBJ2-4; D remains unclear. The V end lost 0 bases, the J end lost 6 bases, and 15 bases lay between the germline ends. The V gene's germline CDR1 is LNHNV and CDR2 YYDKDF (reference sequence). This CDR3 contains 16 residues. CDR3 region: CATSRDPGSKGNIQYF. DNA for the CDR3: TGTGCCACCAGCAGAGATCCGGGCTCCAAAGGAAACATTCAGTACTTC.

The genes are TRBV4-3 and TRBJ2-3, with 9 bases fitting TRBD2. Losses at the gene ends were 4 bases for V and 6 bases for J; bases not matched to a gene: 8. In germline, CDR1 is LGHNA, CDR2 YSLEER. This CDR3 is built from 15 residues. CDR3 DNA: TGCGCCAGCAGCCTCTCTGCGGGAGGGCCCGATACGCAGTATTTT. This sequence encodes CASSLSAGGPDTQYF.

On this clone: At one of its ends the junction is not consistent with the germline gene, which may arise from a read error. The CDR3 region is CASSLDGGSYEQYF. For the CDR3, the DNA is TGTGCCAGCAGCCTAGACGGGGGGTCCTACGAGCAGTACTTC. V usage is TRBV11-2 and J usage is TRBJ2-7; TRBD2 matches 7 bases. The CDR3 is 14 amino acids. Germline loops: CDR1 SGHAT, CDR2 FQNNGV. The full variable domain, in which reference TRBV11-2 and TRBJ2-7 provide the parts outside the CDR3, is EAGVAQSPRYKIIEKRQSVAFWCNPISGHATLYWYQQILGQGPKLLIQFQNNGVVDDSQLPKDRFSAERLKGVDSTLKIQPAKLEDSAVYLCASSLDGGSYEQYFGPGTRLTVT.

The chain carries TRBV29-1 and TRBJ1-2; 8 bases map to TRBD1. V gave up 0 bases and J gave up 6 bases; unmatched junction bases: 9. The CDR3 spans 15 residues. Germline V gene lookup returns CDR1 SQVTM and CDR2 ANQGSEA. This chain's CDR3 is CSVEDLGGQVDGYTF. CDR3 bases: TGCAGCGTTGAAGATTTGGGGGGACAGGTGGATGGCTACACCTTC.

The chain recombines TRBV6-5 with TRBJ1-4, with TRBD1 matching 7 bases. The V gene end was trimmed by 5 bases and the J gene end by 3 bases; junction bases not matched to a gene: 6. The V gene's germline CDR1 is MNHEY and CDR2 SVGAGI. CDR3 length: 15 amino acids. The CDR3 nucleotides are TGTGCCAGCAGTCGCGCAGGGGGTTCTAATGAAAAACTGTTTTTT. Protein: CASSRAGGSNEKLFF.

The chain joins TRBV9 to TRBJ1-4; TRBD1 aligns across 8 bases. J lost 8 bases, V lost 0 bases, and 6 bases had no gene match. The CDR3 has 15 amino acids. CDR1 is SGDLS, CDR2 YYNGEE, per germline. The CDR3 DNA sequence: TGTGCCAGCAGCGTAGGGAGACAGGGGAAGGAAAAACTGTTTTTT. Translation: CASSVGRQGKEKLFF.

This chain uses TRBV5-8 with TRBJ2-3, with D possibly TRBD1 on 5 matching bases. CDR1 is SGHTS, CDR2 YDEGEE, per germline. This CDR3 has 15 residues. The germline V and J ends were trimmed by 0 bases and 1 base, with 9 bases remaining between them. CDR3 bases: TGTGCCAGCAGCTTGGAGGGGCGAGGCACAGATACGCAGTATTTT. Translating it yields CASSLEGRGTDTQYF. The full variable domain, its missing parts supplied by reference TRBV5-8 and TRBJ2-3, is EAGVTQSPTHLIKTRGQQATLRCSPISGHTSVYWYQQALGLGLQFLLWYDEGEERNRGNFPPRFSGRQFPNYSSELNVNALELEDSALYLCASSLEGRGTDTQYFGPGTRLTVL.

J is TRBJ2-7 and V is TRBV15; the D gene is possibly TRBD1 (5 bases). CDR1 LNHNV and CDR2 YYDKDF come from the germline V gene (reference sequence). This CDR3 has 14 residues. Trimming cost V 0 bases and J 4 bases, with 10 bases left between them. CDR3 sequence (DNA): TGTGCCACCAGCAGAGAAAAACAGGATTACGAGCAGTACTTC. Translated, it gives CATSREKQDYEQYF.

This rearrangement joins TRBV19 to TRBJ2-5; D gene unclear. Trimming pared 3 bases from V and 7 bases from J, leaving 21 bases between. The germline V gene encodes CDR1 LNHDA and CDR2 SQIVND (reference sequence). The CDR3 is made up of 16 amino acids. CDR3 coding DNA: TGTGCCAGTAGTATCGGTTCACTCCCCGTCTTTGGGACCCAGTACTTC. It codes for CASSIGSLPVFGTQYF.

The CDR3 nucleotides are TGTGCCAGCAGGCCAGCTGCGGGACTAGCGGGAGGGAATGAGCAGTTCTTC. It yields the protein CASRPAAGLAGGNEQFF. The V and J genes are TRBV21-1 and TRBJ2-1; the table's D call TRBD2 went unverified against the DNA. TRBV21-1 has pseudogene status. The CDR3 totals 17 residues.

About this clone: Different DNA sequences within this sample yield the same CDR3. The chain joins TRBV9 to TRBJ1-1; 10 nucleotides line up with TRBD1. CDR1 SGDLS and CDR2 YYNGEE come from the germline V gene. V shed 0 bases, J shed 1 base, and the junction held 0 bases outside the gene matches. The CDR3 spans 15 residues. The CDR3 region has the DNA TGTGCCAGCAGCGTAGGACAGGGGGCGAACACTGAAGCTTTCTTT. Translated, it gives CASSVGQGANTEAFF.

The rearrangement links TRBV7-9 to TRBJ1-1; D is unresolved. Germline values: CDR1 SEHNR, CDR2 FQNEAQ (reference sequence). The CDR3 is 13 residues long. The V gene lost 0 bases and the J gene lost 1 base, with 3 bases spanning the gap. CDR3 in DNA: TGTGCCAGCAGCTTAGCAGAGAACACTGAAGCTTTCTTT. Translation gives CASSLAENTEAFF.

The chain employs TRBV28 and TRBJ2-2; 9 bases match TRBD2. Losses at the gene ends were 2 bases for V and 7 bases for J; bases not matched to a gene: 5. There are 15 residues in the CDR3. Germline CDR1 reads MDHEN; CDR2 reads SYDVKM. CDR3 amino acids: CASSLASGIGGELFF. For the CDR3, the DNA is TGTGCCAGCAGTTTAGCTAGCGGGATTGGCGGGGAGCTGTTTTTT. Full variable domain (outside the CDR3, taken from reference TRBV28 and TRBJ2-2): DVKVTQSSRYLVKRTGEKVFLECVQDMDHENMFWYRQDPGLGLRLIYFSYDVKMKEKGDIPEGYSVSREKKERFSLILESASTNQTSMYLCASSLASGIGGELFFGEGSRLTVL.

V and J are TRBV7-2 and TRBJ2-5; 7 bases fit TRBD2. Germline CDR1 and CDR2: SGHTA and FQGNSA. V shed 5 bases and J 7 bases; nucleotides not matched to a gene: 13. The length of the CDR3 is 15 residues. The CDR3 DNA follows: TGTGCCAGCAGCCCACGACTAGCAGGGTCCAGGACCCAGTACTTC. Translating gives CASSPRLAGSRTQYF.

This chain uses TRBV28 with TRBJ1-5, with a weak D call TRBD1 (5 bases). Trimming cost V 7 bases and J 2 bases, with 21 bases left between them. Germline V gene sequence: CDR1 MDHEN, CDR2 SYDVKM. The CDR3 is 17 residues long. CDR3 DNA: TGTGCCAGCATCACCTCTCCCGGGGGGACGGGCAATCAGCCCCAGCATTTT. Translating it yields CASITSPGGTGNQPQHF.

V usage is TRBV7-2 and J usage is TRBJ2-4; possible D gene TRBD2, 6 bases. The germline V gene has CDR1 SGHTA and CDR2 FQGNSA. The CDR3 runs 16 residues. V gave up 5 bases and J gave up 15 bases, with 29 bases separating them. CDR3 residues: CASSPHARTNSLILYF. The CDR3 DNA is TGTGCCAGCAGCCCGCATGCCAGGACTAACTCCTTGATTTTGTACTTC.

The genes are TRBV5-1 and TRBJ2-1; tentative D call: TRBD1 (5 bases). The V gene's germline CDR1 is SGHRS and CDR2 YFSETQ. This CDR3 contains 15 residues. The germline V and J ends were trimmed by 4 bases and 6 bases, with 17 bases remaining between them. CDR3 residues: CASSQGPGQGNEQFF. CDR3 DNA: TGCGCCAGCAGCCAGGGCCCCGGCCAGGGCAATGAGCAGTTCTTC.